This T cell receptor (beta chain) appears in the sequencing data of a study of a mutant IDH1 vaccine in newly diagnosed glioma. Study-level information: Patients in the study were vaccinated eight times, receiving shots in weeks 1, 3, 5, 7, 11, 15, 19 and 23. Treated individuals were around 60% male and roughly 40% female, averaging about 41 years of age.

Time point here: week 23, last vaccination. Doses comprised 300 ug of mutant IDH1 20-mer peptide each, plus topical imiquimod. Diagnosis in the donors showed new WHO grade 3 or 4 astrocytomas that were IDH1-mutant and ATRX-lost. TCRdb's table, derived via immunoSEQ multiplex PCR, lists solely in-frame clones and lacks some. The sample has about 82,000 clones, approximately 85% seen once; the top ten hold roughly 2%. Concerning this clone: Its specificity is not known.

Per germline, CDR1 PRHDT and CDR2 FYEKMQ (reference sequence). The length of the CDR3 is 16 residues. With 5 bases clipped from V and 8 bases from J, the junction kept 13 bases outside the gene matches. The V call is TRBV13, the J call TRBJ2-1, with 9 bases matching TRBD2. This TCR derives from a man aged 25-45 years with glioma. Some clones in this sample may be carry-over from other donors' samples. The sequencing here drew on PBMCs, taken from a glioma patient whose treatment included an IDH1 peptide vaccine. As DNA, the CDR3 is TGTGCCAGCAGCCTCGTAGCGGGAGATCAAATCGATGAGCAGTTCTTC. This gives the protein CASSLVAGDQIDEQFF.